This T cell receptor (beta chain) emerged from a study of naive CD8 T cells in extremely preterm neonates. Method: immunoSEQ multiplex PCR; TCRdb's copy keeps in-frame clones and lacks some. This sample has tens of thousands of clones, with around 88% found just once. Extremely preterm deliveries at roughly 22-28 weeks of gestation provided the preterm samples. Sorted cells: live naive CD8+ T cells, CD45RA+CCR7+, Annexin V-negative. Per sample, roughly 17,000 to 110,000 naive CD8+ cells were sorted. On this clone itself: The antigen remains unidentified.

The V gene end was trimmed by 2 bases and the J gene end by 4 bases; junction bases not matched to a gene: 3. Germline loops: CDR1 SGHDN, CDR2 FVKESK. The CDR3 extends over 14 amino acids. Study-level findings and limits: The authors flagged variable productive template counts in preterm samples. Term neonates approximately 0.4%, young children about 0.027%, adults approximately 0.0091%; preterm neonates shared less than 3.5%. Relative to older groups, preterm infants had shorter, less trimmed CDR3s with fewer N additions.

This TCR was sampled from a boy who was born preterm. Sequenced material: naive CD8+ T cells from cord blood. The gene calls are TRBV14 and TRBJ2-7; 9 positions match TRBD1. The CDR3 here is CASSQPGQGYEQYF. The CDR3 DNA reads as TGTGCCAGCAGCCAACCGGGACAGGGATACGAGCAGTACTTC.